The T cell receptor (beta chain) under discussion was sequenced for a study of post-analysis software for immune sequencing data (dated by TCRdb to about 2015). Study-level background: Recorded disease courses included relapsing-remitting, secondary progressive and progressive-relapsing multiple sclerosis, with some patients lacking subtype annotation. The patient repertoires were set against under 12 previously published healthy control repertoires from donors whose ages ranged from roughly 6 to 25 years. A subset of samples was prepared in parallel using single-end sample barcoding, then pooled and co-amplified after Illumina adapter ligation.

The paper's findings and limits, for the study overall: Significantly higher frequencies in patients than in controls were found for five or six TRBV segments, including TRBV5-6, TRBV5-1 and TRBV20-1. Normalized Chao1 diversity was significantly lower in multiple sclerosis patients than controls, suggesting substantial peripheral T-cell clonal expansion. When samples were clustered directly using the F measure, samples prepared in the same batch co-clustered strongly, which prompted a batch-effect correction. The control group was slightly older than the multiple sclerosis patient group.

Libraries were made using PCR. Instrument used: Illumina HiSeq 2500. Unique molecular identifiers were incorporated into TCR beta cDNA libraries to reduce PCR and sequencing biases. Every 1 to 10 million input T cells yielded around 500,000 cDNA molecules, meaning each molecule approximated one T cell. Patient libraries were prepared and sequenced with the same protocol used for the earlier healthy control dataset. Within a given batch, samples were prepared together, multiplexed and sequenced on the same HiSeq lane. The authors' pipeline ran thus. MIGEC was used to process the raw barcoded reads, and molecular identifier groups with only a single read were discarded before consensus assembly and CDR3 extraction. Clonotype tables were post-analysed with VDJtools, normalizing diversity by down-sampling all datasets to the smallest sample size. To correct batch-related cross-sample contamination, repertoire overlap clustering matched CDR3 amino acid sequences but not nucleotide sequences. TCRdb cleaned the public reads at Q25 with fastp, built clones with MiXCR and kept in-frame beta chains. A single entry per CDR3 protein holds the most common genes and DNA from its merged rows. TCRdb, not the original authors, processed these V and J calls. The sample has just over 250,000 distinct CDR3 sequences on record, approximately 34% of them singletons. The ten largest clones take up 4% to 5.5% of the sample.

To demonstrate the VDJtools post-analysis software, the study profiled TCR beta repertoires from the peripheral blood of about 13 young patients with multiple sclerosis. Multiple sclerosis patients were children and adolescents aged about 6 to 16 years. Measured from the cysteine to the phenylalanine, the CDR3 is 13 residues long. CDR3 DNA only is kept here, 39 bases in frame from base 1. The CDR1 and CDR2 encoded by the germline V gene (reference sequence) are DFQATT and SNEGSKA. V is clipped by 0 bases and J by 4 bases, and the sequence between their germline boundaries is 9 bases long. The sample holds many counts of this clonotype. This clone's antigen is unknown. Base qualities are not provided; no much larger clone lies one nucleotide away.

The chain uses TRBV20-1 and TRBJ1-2; no D gene can be assigned with confidence. Sequenced material: blood. The receptor was derived from a girl under 18 with multiple sclerosis. The nucleotide sequence reads as follows: TGCAGTGCTAGAGACCCTGCAGTCTATGGCTACACCTTC. Its protein is CSARDPAVYGYTF.